Here is one T cell receptor (beta chain) with its context. The ends were cut back, 2 bases at V and 0 bases at J, with 12 bases in the middle. This CDR3 contains 16 residues. CDR1 is SGHDT and CDR2 is YYEEEE in the germline V gene. This record comes from a study of shared clonotypes between healthy human individuals. At the level of the study: Researchers assigned three CD4 naive, three CD4 memory, two CD8 naive and one CD8 memory plate to each donor.

The assay was immunoSEQ multiplex PCR, and TCRdb's table has in-frame clones only and misses some. The data show about 300,000 clones, around 67% seen once. The chain joins TRBV5-6 to TRBJ2-1; a possible D gene is TRBD2 (5 bases). Input material: memory CD4+ T cells sorted from blood. Sample subset: CD45RA-negative fraction. The source is a man under 40 in good health. The CDR3 sequence: CASSLYSGSSYNEQFF. The CDR3 DNA reads TGTGCCAGCAGCTTATATTCGGGGAGCTCCTACAATGAGCAGTTCTTC.